This is a list of T cell receptor beta chains from one sample in a study of blood T cell repertoires in COVID-19. Only in-frame clones appear in the TCRdb table, and some are missing; sequencing was by immunoSEQ multiplex PCR. The sample lists roughly 250,000 clones; about 80% were seen once. The sample was peripheral blood. These receptors were collected from a person in their 70s with COVID-19, enrolled during active disease. CDR3s include the opening cysteine and the closing phenylalanine or tryptophan. The D gene is left open where the match is weak. Clone size is shown for a subset of rows, as once, few, many or a class of expanded clone.

few	TRBV7-2	TRBD1	TRBJ2-2	CASSLVGQGATGELFF	TGTGCCAGCAGCTTAGTAGGGCAGGGGGCTACCGGGGAGCTGTTTTTT
NA	TRBV5-1	TRBD2	TRBJ2-3	CASAGGGEGTDTQYF	TGCGCCAGCGCGGGGGGAGGCGAGGGGACAGATACGCAGTATTTT
NA	TRBV28	NA	TRBJ1-4	CASSLYRQGGDDEKLFF	TGTGCCAGCAGTTTATACCGTCAGGGTGGGGATGATGAAAAACTGTTTTTT
NA	TRBV5-1	TRBD1	TRBJ1-1	CASSLSDRGSNTEAFF	TGCGCCAGCAGCTTGTCGGACAGGGGATCGAACACTGAAGCTTTCTTT
NA	TRBV28	NA	TRBJ1-3	CASTTGGGPYSGNTIYF	TGTGCCAGCACCACCGGCGGGGGACCTTACTCTGGAAACACCATATATTTT
NA	TRBV4-3	TRBD1	TRBJ1-4	CASSQDYAGQGAATNEKLFF	TGCGCCAGCAGCCAAGATTACGCGGGACAGGGGGCAGCAACTAATGAAAAACTGTTTTTT
NA	TRBV13	NA	TRBJ1-6	CASSFRVSPLHF	TGTGCCAGCAGCTTCAGGGTCTCACCCCTCCACTTT
NA	TRBV7-2	TRBD1	TRBJ1-2	CASSSRGGTGAYGYTF	TGTGCCAGCAGCTCAAGGGGAGGGACAGGAGCCTACGGCTACACCTTC
NA	TRBV5-6	NA	TRBJ1-1	CASSFWLSNTEAFF	TGTGCCAGCAGCTTTTGGCTGTCGAACACTGAAGCTTTCTTT
NA	TRBV25-1	NA	TRBJ2-3	CASSTTDTQYF	TGTGCCAGCAGCACAACAGATACGCAGTATTTT
NA	TRBV7-3	TRBD2	TRBJ2-1	CASSLAPSGRRYNEQFF	TGTGCCAGCAGCTTAGCTCCTAGCGGGAGGAGATACAATGAGCAGTTCTTC
few	TRBV28	NA	TRBJ2-6	CASTAGQSSGANVLTF	TGTGCCAGCACTGCGGGACAGAGCTCTGGGGCCAACGTCCTGACTTTC
NA	TRBV5-6	TRBD1	TRBJ1-2	CASSDRDRGSYGYTF	TGTGCCAGCAGCGACCGGGACAGGGGCTCCTATGGCTACACCTTC
NA	TRBV3-1/TRBV3-2	NA	TRBJ2-3	CASSQEIAERGTDTQYF	TGTGCCAGCAGCCAGGAAATAGCGGAGCGTGGCACAGATACGCAGTATTTT
NA	TRBV6-5	NA	TRBJ2-1	CASSYGGQLYNEQFF	TGTGCCAGCAGTTACGGTGGACAGCTATACAATGAGCAGTTCTTC
NA	TRBV6-5	NA	TRBJ1-2	CASSYSRTYGYTF	TGTGCCAGCAGTTACTCGAGAACCTATGGCTACACCTTC
NA	TRBV7-2	NA	TRBJ2-7	CASSLAGGATYEQYF	TGTGCCAGCAGCTTAGCGGGGGGGGCGACCTACGAGCAGTACTTC
NA	TRBV5-1	NA	TRBJ2-3	CASSLRGIRADTQYF	TGCGCCAGCAGCTTACGGGGAATTCGGGCAGATACGCAGTATTTT
NA	TRBV21-1	NA	TRBJ2-7	CASSKRLGTGLTFYEQYF	TGTGCCAGCAGCAAAAGATTAGGGACAGGGTTGACTTTCTACGAGCAGTACTTC
NA	TRBV18	TRBD1	TRBJ1-2	CASSPRQGQWDGYTF	TGTGCCAGCTCACCACGACAGGGGCAGTGGGATGGCTACACCTTC
NA	TRBV20-1	TRBD2	TRBJ2-1	CSASVLAGSSYNEQFF	TGCAGTGCTAGTGTCCTAGCGGGATCCTCCTACAATGAGCAGTTCTTC
NA	TRBV6-1	NA	TRBJ2-6	CASSETRGPRGLTF	TGTGCCAGCAGTGAAACGAGGGGACCCCGGGGGCTGACTTTC
NA	TRBV2	TRBD1	TRBJ1-4	CASSYSTGENEKLFF	TGTGCCAGCAGCTACTCGACAGGGGAGAATGAAAAACTGTTTTTT
NA	TRBV6-1	NA	TRBJ2-7	CASSSRQTSSYEQYF	TGTGCCAGCAGTTCCAGGCAAACCAGCTCCTACGAGCAGTACTTC
NA	TRBV6-6	NA	TRBJ1-2	CASSYSIDGYTF	TGTGCCAGCAGTTACTCGATAGATGGCTACACCTTC
NA	TRBV4-3	NA	TRBJ2-2	CASSQSRITGELFF	TGCGCCAGCAGCCAAAGCCGCATCACCGGGGAGCTGTTTTTT
NA	TRBV5-6	TRBD1	TRBJ1-1	CASSALGQGSEATEAFF	TGTGCCAGCAGCGCCTTGGGACAGGGAAGTGAGGCCACTGAAGCTTTCTTT
NA	TRBV7-9	TRBD1	TRBJ1-4	CASSRTGEAEKLFF	TGTGCCAGCAGCCGGACAGGCGAAGCTGAAAAACTGTTTTTT
NA	TRBV13	TRBD2	TRBJ2-7	CASSRGTSGTYEQYF	TGTGCCAGCAGCCGCGGGACTAGCGGGACCTACGAGCAGTACTTC
NA	TRBV27	TRBD2	TRBJ2-7	CASSLSSGAGLSYEQYF	TGTGCCAGCAGTTTATCTAGCGGGGCCGGCTTGAGCTACGAGCAGTACTTC
NA	TRBV28	TRBD2	TRBJ2-3	CASSLPTGLAGTDTQYF	TGTGCCAGCAGTTTACCCACCGGACTAGCGGGCACAGATACGCAGTATTTT
NA	TRBV19	TRBD1	TRBJ1-4	CASSSGQGLTRPNEKLFF	TGTGCCAGTAGTTCCGGACAGGGTCTGACCCGACCTAATGAAAAACTGTTTTTT
NA	TRBV30	TRBD1	TRBJ1-2	CAWSLDRNYGYTF	TGTGCCTGGAGTTTGGACAGGAACTATGGCTACACCTTC
NA	TRBV5-5	TRBD1	TRBJ2-5	CASSPPGQGFETQYF	TGTGCCAGCAGCCCGCCGGGACAGGGTTTTGAGACCCAGTACTTC
NA	TRBV5-1	NA	TRBJ2-1	CASSLDPDYNEQFF	TGCGCCAGCAGCTTGGACCCAGATTACAATGAGCAGTTCTTC
NA	TRBV4-3	NA	TRBJ1-2	CASSQETGYGYTF	TGCGCCAGCAGCCAAGAAACAGGTTATGGCTACACCTTC
NA	TRBV4-3	NA	TRBJ1-4	CASSQGLDEKLFF	TGCGCCAGCAGCCAAGGGTTAGATGAAAAACTGTTTTTT
NA	TRBV28	NA	TRBJ1-2	CASATPGLNGYTF	TGTGCCAGCGCCACTCCAGGGCTCAATGGCTACACCTTC
NA	TRBV6-5	NA	TRBJ2-5	CASSTAPPPGETQYF	TGTGCCAGCAGTACCGCTCCACCACCAGGAGAGACCCAGTACTTC
few	TRBV6-2/TRBV6-3	TRBD1	TRBJ1-2	CASSYSHHRRQGVPPGYTF	TGTGCCAGCAGTTACTCCCACCACCGGCGGCAGGGGGTACCCCCTGGCTACACCTTC
NA	TRBV7-2	NA	TRBJ1-4	CASSSTGSFEKLFF	TGTGCCAGCAGCTCCACAGGGTCTTTTGAAAAACTGTTTTTT